This TCR beta chain appears in the sequencing data of a study of response to subunit inactivated influenza vaccine. Study-wide findings and caveats: With each seasonal influenza vaccination, the authors suggested, few new T cells are recruited.

This clonotype has just a few counts. As yet, its antigen is unknown. TCRdb recomputed calls from the RT-PCR reads with MiXCR, one row per CDR3 protein. The repertoire holds approximately 700,000 distinct CDR3 sequences, with approximately 14% as singletons. This CDR3 region has 11 residues. In germline, CDR1 is SGHTA, CDR2 FQGNSA. V lost 1 base and J 8 bases, leaving 3 bases between the germline ends. The sequencing used PBMCs from blood, collected about 11 days after vaccination. The clonotype was recovered from a man aged 50-59 years who received an inactivated influenza vaccine. The V call is TRBV7-2, the J call TRBJ2-4; no clear D. CDR3 residues: CASSLVDIQYF. CDR3 nucleotides: TGTGCCAGCAGCTTAGTTGACATTCAGTACTTC.